One and the same sample provided the 16 T cell receptor beta chains below, sequenced in a study of beta chain features in type 1 diabetes (dated by TCRdb to the late 2010s). Results the study describes overall, beyond this receptor: Type 1 diabetes patients showed a moderate but significant shortening of TCRB CDR3 length in all four CD4+ subsets.

To prepare the library, the immunoSEQ multiplex PCR assay was applied. The High Capacity cDNA Reverse Transcription Kit was used to reverse transcribe all of the isolated RNA, meaning that expressed TCRB transcripts were what got sequenced. TCRdb holds this immuneACCESS table with in-frame rearrangements only. Some clones are missing; in checked studies, unresolved V genes explain under half, and the rest has no known cause. Counted in this sample were around 360,000 clones; about 12% of them appeared once. The top ten clonotypes cover 0.01% of the sample. No antigen is known for these receptors. The material sequenced was naive CD4+ T cells from blood. The cell subset or site label corresponds to: true naive CD4+ T cells. The receptors stem from a young woman with type 1 diabetes.

The chain joins TRBV7-9 to TRBJ1-5; 9 nucleotides line up with TRBD1. This CDR3 is built from 15 residues. Germline V gene lookup returns CDR1 SEHNR and CDR2 FQNEAQ (reference sequence). The V and J ends lost 1 base and 3 bases, in that order; junction bases with no gene match: 1. CDR3 coding DNA: TGTGCCAGCAGCTTAGGGACAGGGGTCAATCAGCCCCAGCATTTT. It is translated as CASSLGTGVNQPQHF. Filled out from reference TRBV7-9 and TRBJ1-5, the complete variable domain reads DTGVSQNPRHKITKRGQNVTFRCDPISEHNRLYWYRQTLGQGPEFLTYFQNEAQLEKSRLLSDRFSAERPKGSFSTLEIQRTEQGDSAMYLCASSLGTGVNQPQHFGDGTRLSIL.

The chain carries TRBV19 and TRBJ2-7; D ambiguous. Germline CDR1 is LNHDA and CDR2 is SQIVND (reference sequence). V shed 6 bases and J shed 3 bases, with 9 bases lying between them. The CDR3 consists of 12 residues. The chain's CDR3 is CASSPSRYEQYF. As DNA, the CDR3 is TGTGCCAGTAGCCCCTCCCGCTACGAGCAGTACTTC.

The genes are TRBV5-1 and TRBJ2-2, with TRBD2 identical over 11 bases. V gave up 4 bases and J gave up 4 bases; unmatched junction bases: 12. CDR1 is SGHRS and CDR2 is YFSETQ in the germline V gene. The CDR3 totals 18 residues. The CDR3: CASSRGVSGRASTGELFF. CDR3 DNA sequence: TGCGCCAGCAGCCGTGGGGTTAGCGGGAGGGCCTCCACCGGGGAGCTGTTTTTT.

This chain connects TRBV7-2 to TRBJ2-5; 9 bases align to TRBD2. CDR1 and CDR2 (germline): SGHTA, FQGNSA. J gave up 5 bases and V 5 bases, and 9 bases lay outside the gene matches. This CDR3 contains 15 residues. The CDR3 sequence is CASSTQRGAGETQYF. Here the CDR3 DNA reads TGTGCCAGCAGCACCCAGCGGGGGGCGGGGGAGACCCAGTACTTC.

This clone was seen only a few times. The rearrangement links TRBV4-3 to TRBJ2-7, with a tentative D call TRBD2 (5 bases). The CDR3 totals 16 residues. Germline V gives CDR1 LGHNA, CDR2 YSLEER. V was trimmed by 0 bases and J by 3 bases, leaving 15 bases between them. CDR3 nucleotides: TGCGCCAGCAGCCAAGATTGGGGTACTAGGTACTACGAGCAGTACTTC. Translating it yields CASSQDWGTRYYEQYF.

The chain has TRBV28 and TRBJ2-7, with D possibly TRBD2 on 5 matching bases. From germline, CDR1 is MDHEN and CDR2 SYDVKM. Trimming removed 5 bases from V and 6 bases from J, with 17 bases in between. The length of the CDR3 is 14 residues. CDR3 sequence (DNA): TGTGCCAGCAGTACCTTTGACGGGGTAGGCGAGCAGTACTTC. Encoded protein: CASSTFDGVGEQYF.

The gene calls are TRBV25-1 and TRBJ1-1; D possibly corresponds to TRBD1 (6 bases). The CDR3 has 15 residues. Germline-derived CDR1 and CDR2 are MGHDK and SYGVNS. V shed 3 bases and J shed 5 bases, with 16 bases lying between them. The chain's CDR3 is CASSDEGGRWTEAFF. Here the CDR3 DNA reads TGTGCCAGCAGTGACGAAGGGGGACGATGGACTGAAGCTTTCTTT.

This clone has just a few counts. This rearrangement joins TRBV28 to TRBJ1-5; D is perhaps TRBD1 (6 bases). This CDR3 spans 14 amino acids. Germline CDR1 is MDHEN and CDR2 is SYDVKM. Trimming stripped 2 bases from V and 7 bases from J, with 12 bases between. CDR3 DNA sequence: TGTGCCAGCAGTTTAAACAGGGTCGGGCAGCCCCAGCATTTT. As protein: CASSLNRVGQPQHF.

The CDR3 spells CASSTQGETEAFF. The DNA for the CDR3 is TGTGCCAGCAGTACTCAGGGGGAAACTGAAGCTTTCTTT. This chain connects TRBV25-1 to TRBJ1-1; 7 nucleotides align to TRBD1. The CDR3 covers 13 residues. Germline CDR1 and CDR2: MGHDK and SYGVNS. Trimming removed 5 bases from V and 5 bases from J; junction bases left unmatched: 5.

The chain joins TRBV4-3 to TRBJ2-5; the match to TRBD1 covers 9 bases. V lost 1 base to trimming and J lost 0 bases; unmatched junction nucleotides: 6. This CDR3 is built from 17 residues. CDR1 LGHNA and CDR2 YSLEER come from the germline V gene. CDR3 coding DNA: TGCGCCAGCAGCCAAGTGTGGGGACAGGGCCACCAAGAGACCCAGTACTTC. Encoded protein: CASSQVWGQGHQETQYF.

This rearrangement joins TRBV9 to TRBJ1-2; 7 nucleotides match TRBD1. The V gene's germline CDR1 is SGDLS and CDR2 YYNGEE. The CDR3 spans 16 residues. Trimming at V came to 4 bases and at J to 4 bases, leaving 13 bases not matched to a gene. CDR3 in DNA: TGTGCCAGCAGCCCCGTATCTGGGACAGCCACCTATGGCTACACCTTC. Residues: CASSPVSGTATYGYTF. Full variable domain (outside the CDR3, taken from reference TRBV9 and TRBJ1-2): DSGVTQTPKHLITATGQRVTLRCSPRSGDLSVYWYQQSLDQGLQFLIQYYNGEERAKGNILERFSAQQFPDLHSELNLSSLELGDSALYFCASSPVSGTATYGYTFGSGTRLTVV.

The CDR3 reads CASSQGSAFYGYTF. CDR3 in DNA: TGTGCCAGCAGCCAAGGATCAGCGTTCTATGGCTACACCTTC. The chain links TRBV14 to TRBJ1-2; unclear D gene. Trimming cost V 1 base and J 4 bases, with 10 bases left between them. The CDR3 totals 14 residues. Germline CDR1 is SGHDN and CDR2 is FVKESK. The whole variable domain, remainder taken from reference TRBV14 and TRBJ1-2, is EAGVTQFPSHSVIEKGQTVTLRCDPISGHDNLYWYRRVMGKEIKFLLHFVKESKQDESGMPNNRFLAERTGGTYSTLKVQPAELEDSGVYFCASSQGSAFYGYTFGSGTRLTVV.

The J gene is TRBJ2-7, the V gene TRBV6-5, with no clear D. V was clipped by 0 bases and J by 6 bases, with 9 bases between them. CDR3 length: 13 amino acids. In germline, CDR1 is MNHEY, CDR2 SVGAGI. The CDR3 nucleotides read TGTGCCAGCAGTTACTCCAGTTCTTCCGAGCAGTACTTC. Amino acids: CASSYSSSSEQYF.

The rearrangement joins TRBV7-9 to TRBJ1-5, with 7 bases lining up with TRBD1. V trimming: 4 bases; J trimming: 2 bases; junction bases outside the gene matches: 2. This CDR3 has 14 residues. Germline CDR1 reads SEHNR; CDR2 reads FQNEAQ (reference sequence). CDR3 DNA: TGTGCCAGCAGCTCAGGACAGGGCAATCAGCCCCAGCATTTT. Translation gives CASSSGQGNQPQHF.

This clone was picked up a small number of times. J is TRBJ2-3 and V is TRBV6-5; D may be TRBD1 (5 bases). CDR3 length equals 13 residues. The ends were cut back, 6 bases at V and 7 bases at J, with 14 bases in the middle. Germline V CDR1 and CDR2: MNHEY, SVGAGI. CDR3: CASRGAPVNTQYF. The CDR3 DNA reads as TGTGCCAGCAGAGGGGCGCCCGTCAATACGCAGTATTTT.

This clone was counted only a few times. The chain has TRBV19 and TRBJ2-1; possible D gene TRBD1, 5 bases. V lost 7 bases and J 1 base, leaving 14 bases between the germline ends. The V gene's germline CDR1 is LNHDA and CDR2 SQIVND (reference sequence). The CDR3 runs 15 residues. This chain's CDR3 is CASTLQGSSYNEQFF. Here the CDR3 DNA reads TGTGCCAGTACCCTCCAGGGATCGTCCTACAATGAGCAGTTCTTC.